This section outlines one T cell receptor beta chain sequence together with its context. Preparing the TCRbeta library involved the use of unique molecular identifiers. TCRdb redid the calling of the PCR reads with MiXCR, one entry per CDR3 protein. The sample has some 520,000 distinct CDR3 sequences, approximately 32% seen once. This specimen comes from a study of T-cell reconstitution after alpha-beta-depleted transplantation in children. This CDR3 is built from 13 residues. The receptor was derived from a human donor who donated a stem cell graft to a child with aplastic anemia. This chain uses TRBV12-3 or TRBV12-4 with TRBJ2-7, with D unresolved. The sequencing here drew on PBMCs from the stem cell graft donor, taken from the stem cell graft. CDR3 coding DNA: TGTGCCAGCAGCTTAGGGTTAAGATACGAGCAGTACGTC. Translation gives CASSLGLRYEQYV.